The clone carrying this TCR beta chain was detected once. The data originate from a study of blood T cell repertoires in COVID-19. The wider study: PBMCs, B-cell-depleted T cells, or T cells provided the cDNA or gDNA that made up the material.

Per germline, CDR1 SQVTM and CDR2 ANQGSEA. CDR3 length equals 15 residues. Trimming shortened V by 1 base and J by 0 bases, and 7 bases separated the two germline ends. Profiling relied on immunoSEQ multiplex PCR, and the TCRdb table lists in-frame clones only, not all of them. Counted here are roughly 76,000 clones, 75% to 90% occurring once; the ten biggest clones make up approximately 1%. The specimen was PBMCs or T cells enriched from blood (not recorded which). The chain uses TRBV29-1 and TRBJ2-6; D gene uncertain. The sequence was collected from a woman aged 50 to 65 with acute COVID-19. CDR3 residues: CSVEGVRSGANVLTF. The CDR3 DNA is TGCAGCGTTGAAGGAGTGCGCTCTGGGGCCAACGTCCTGACTTTC.